A selection of T cell receptor beta chains follows, all from one sample in a study of lymphopenia after photon versus proton radiotherapy. Profiling relied on immunoSEQ multiplex PCR, and the TCRdb table lists in-frame clones only, not all of them. Of some 28,000 clones detected, approximately 85% appear once; the ten largest clones hold around a third. This material consisted of peripheral blood, taken from a patient treated with photon-based radiotherapy. These receptors came from a man aged 50-59 years with gastric cancer. CDR3s include the opening cysteine and the closing phenylalanine or tryptophan. Fields, in order: D gene, clone size, V gene, J gene, CDR3 protein, CDR3 DNA. A D gene is named only where the DNA matches it firmly. The size field is filled for only some rows; it gives once, few, many or a size class.

NA	NA	TRBV19	TRBJ1-6	CASSTMGNSPLHF	TGTGCCAGTAGTACTATGGGGAATTCACCCCTCCACTTT
NA	NA	TRBV12-2	TRBJ2-3	CASRRLTGPTLDTQYF	TGTGCAAGTCGTCGCCTGACAGGGCCAACGCTAGATACGCAGTATTTT
TRBD2	NA	TRBV11-2	TRBJ2-3	CASSRGLAGEFTDTQYF	TGTGCCAGCAGCAGAGGACTAGCGGGGGAGTTCACAGATACGCAGTATTTT
NA	NA	TRBV14	TRBJ1-3	CASSQGPGNTIYF	TGTGCCAGCAGCCAAGGTCCCGGAAACACCATATATTTT
NA	NA	TRBV2	TRBJ2-2	CASTRSRDTGELFF	TGTGCCAGCACTCGGTCCAGGGACACCGGGGAGCTGTTTTTT
NA	NA	TRBV6-5	TRBJ1-1	CASSYSQGAGTEAFF	TGTGCCAGCAGTTACTCTCAGGGAGCCGGCACTGAAGCTTTCTTT
NA	NA	TRBV11-2	TRBJ1-1	CASSSPPGNTEAFF	TGTGCCAGCAGCTCCCCGCCTGGAAACACTGAAGCTTTCTTT
NA	few	TRBV9	TRBJ1-6	CASSVHSSPLHF	TGTGCCAGCAGCGTCCATAGTTCACCCCTCCACTTT
NA	NA	TRBV21-1	TRBJ2-7	CASSKGDTPYEQYF	TGTGCCAGCAGCAAAGGGGACACTCCTTACGAGCAGTACTTC
NA	NA	TRBV15	TRBJ2-1	CATDSGTAGNEQFF	TGTGCCACTGACTCCGGGACAGCGGGCAATGAGCAGTTCTTC
NA	NA	TRBV6-6	TRBJ1-4	CASSWRGARANEKLFF	TGTGCCAGCAGTTGGAGGGGGGCTCGGGCTAATGAAAAACTGTTTTTT
NA	once	TRBV29-1	TRBJ2-2	CSVGIPGAGELFF	TGCAGCGTTGGCATACCAGGGGCCGGGGAGCTGTTTTTT
TRBD1	NA	TRBV18	TRBJ2-2	CASSPVFGQDNTGELFF	TGTGCCAGCTCACCGGTTTTTGGACAGGATAACACCGGGGAGCTGTTTTTT
TRBD1	NA	TRBV4-1	TRBJ1-1	CASSQIKTGGTEAFF	TGCGCCAGCAGCCAAATTAAGACAGGGGGCACTGAAGCTTTCTTT
TRBD2	once	TRBV7-9	TRBJ2-5	CASSHQGDYVETQYF	TGTGCCAGCAGTCACCAAGGGGACTACGTAGAGACCCAGTACTTC
NA	NA	TRBV9	TRBJ1-2	CASSPRGDYYGYTF	TGTGCCAGCAGCCCAAGAGGAGATTACTATGGCTACACCTTC
NA	NA	TRBV9	TRBJ1-1	CASSGGGVEAFF	TGTGCCAGCAGCGGTGGCGGGGTAGAAGCTTTCTTT
TRBD2	NA	TRBV4-2	TRBJ2-2	CASSQGRLADTGELFF	TGTGCCAGCAGCCAAGGGAGACTAGCGGATACCGGGGAGCTGTTTTTT
TRBD2	NA	TRBV14	TRBJ2-5	CASSLKKRGGKETQYF	TGTGCCAGCAGCCTTAAAAAGCGGGGGGGAAAAGAGACCCAGTACTTC
NA	NA	TRBV6-5	TRBJ1-5	CASIPDGQWPQHF	TGTGCCAGCATTCCGGACGGACAATGGCCCCAGCATTTT
NA	NA	TRBV9	TRBJ1-6	CASSVDLGSNSPLHF	TGTGCCAGCAGCGTAGACCTAGGGTCCAATTCACCCCTCCACTTT
NA	NA	TRBV11-2	TRBJ1-5	CASSAVGNQPQHF	TGTGCCAGCAGCGCAGTCGGCAATCAGCCCCAGCATTTT
NA	NA	TRBV4-1	TRBJ2-6	CASSVDSEPQSRANVLTF	TGCGCCAGCAGCGTGGATTCAGAACCACAAAGTCGGGCCAACGTCCTGACTTTC
NA	NA	TRBV15	TRBJ1-1	CATSRDPVNTEAFF	TGTGCCACCAGCAGAGATCCTGTGAACACTGAAGCTTTCTTT
NA	NA	TRBV15	TRBJ1-3	CATSRAGTGNTIYF	TGTGCCACCAGCAGAGCAGGGACCGGAAACACCATATATTTT
TRBD2	NA	TRBV4-3	TRBJ2-6	CASSRRRGVLSSGANVLTF	TGCGCCAGCAGCCGAAGGCGGGGGGTGCTGAGCTCTGGGGCCAACGTCCTGACTTTC
NA	NA	TRBV6-1	TRBJ2-5	CASSEADRTKETQYF	TGTGCCAGCAGTGAAGCCGACAGGACCAAAGAGACCCAGTACTTC
NA	NA	TRBV30	TRBJ1-1	CAWSVRDKFLGTEAFF	TGTGCCTGGAGTGTACGGGACAAGTTTTTGGGAACTGAAGCTTTCTTT
NA	NA	TRBV30	TRBJ1-6	CAWKRTVVSPLHF	TGTGCCTGGAAGAGAACAGTTGTTTCACCCCTCCACTTT
NA	NA	TRBV6-5	TRBJ1-2	CASSRGGYGYTF	TGTGCCAGCAGTCGCGGGGGCTATGGCTACACCTTC
TRBD1	NA	TRBV28	TRBJ2-1	CASSRTGGGYNEQFF	TGTGCCAGCAGCCGAACAGGGGGCGGCTACAATGAGCAGTTCTTC
NA	NA	TRBV7-8	TRBJ2-3	CASSFYTDTQYF	TGTGCCAGCAGCTTCTACACAGATACGCAGTATTTT
NA	NA	TRBV30	TRBJ1-5	CAWSGGLLGDQPQHF	TGTGCCTGGAGTGGTGGGTTGCTAGGTGATCAGCCCCAGCATTTT
NA	NA	TRBV7-9	TRBJ1-1	CASSLYTGPEF	TGTGCCAGCAGCCTATACACGGGCCCTGAATTT
NA	once	TRBV10-1	TRBJ2-3	CASGDGGDTQYF	TGCGCCAGCGGGGACGGTGGTGATACGCAGTATTTT
NA	NA	TRBV19	TRBJ2-1	CASSKNSYNEQFF	TGTGCCAGTAGTAAGAACAGCTACAATGAGCAGTTCTTC
NA	NA	TRBV7-3	TRBJ1-6	CASSTGGIPNSPLHF	TGTGCCAGCAGCACGGGGGGCATACCAAATTCACCCCTCCACTTT
TRBD2	NA	TRBV18	TRBJ2-1	CASSPYTGGEQFF	TGTGCCAGCTCACCATACACGGGGGGTGAGCAGTTCTTC
NA	once	TRBV21-1	TRBJ1-3	CASSKDKLGTTGNTIYF	TGTGCCAGCAGCAAAGACAAATTAGGTACAACTGGAAACACCATATATTTT
NA	NA	TRBV7-2	TRBJ1-3	CASSSPPGNTIYF	TGTGCCAGCAGCTCCCCGCCTGGAAACACCATATATTTT
NA	NA	TRBV9	TRBJ2-4	CASNSERWGIQYF	TGTGCCAGCAATTCGGAGAGATGGGGCATTCAGTACTTC
NA	few	TRBV6-1	TRBJ1-1	CASNPLSRETEAFF	TGTGCCAGCAACCCTCTTAGTCGGGAGACTGAAGCTTTCTTT
TRBD1	NA	TRBV5-4	TRBJ2-2	CASSLADRETKTGELFF	TGTGCCAGCAGCTTGGCCGACAGGGAAACGAAAACCGGGGAGCTGTTTTTT
NA	NA	TRBV29-1	TRBJ1-3	CSVESGSGNTIYF	TGCAGCGTTGAATCGGGCTCTGGAAACACCATATATTTT
NA	NA	TRBV7-2	TRBJ1-6	CASSLPYNSPLHF	TGTGCCAGCAGCTTACCTTATAATTCACCCCTCCACTTT
TRBD1	NA	TRBV6-4	TRBJ2-1	CASSEEGASYNEQFF	TGTGCCAGCAGTGAAGAGGGGGCTTCCTACAATGAGCAGTTCTTC
NA	NA	TRBV10-3	TRBJ2-7	CAISSSSYEQYF	TGTGCCATCAGCTCGAGTTCCTACGAGCAGTACTTC
NA	NA	TRBV5-6	TRBJ1-5	CANPPTGLGGNQPQHF	TGTGCCAACCCACCTACGGGGCTGGGGGGCAATCAGCCCCAGCATTTT
TRBD1	NA	TRBV7-9	TRBJ1-4	CASSSSRTGFEKLFF	TGTGCCAGCAGCTCTAGCCGGACAGGGTTTGAAAAACTGTTTTTT
TRBD1	NA	TRBV7-8	TRBJ1-1	CASSWKTGGSEAFF	TGTGCCAGCAGCTGGAAAACAGGGGGATCTGAAGCTTTCTTT
TRBD2	NA	TRBV19	TRBJ2-3	CASSIGASGTSTDTQYF	TGTGCCAGTAGTATAGGGGCTAGCGGGACTAGCACAGATACGCAGTATTTT
TRBD1	NA	TRBV9	TRBJ1-4	CASSMDREVGKLFF	TGTGCCAGCAGCATGGACAGGGAAGTAGGAAAACTGTTTTTT